This TCR beta chain was documented in a study of cytomegalovirus exposure and HLA in healthy donors. Study results and caveats: Across all donors, roughly uniform sequencing depth was an assumption of the presence/absence analyses. Accounts indicate the classifier identified cytomegalovirus status with strong specificity and sensitivity. In a later analysis, HLA-associated beta chains showed higher expansion and lower generation probabilities than comparable chains.

PCR was performed using 60 Vbeta and 13 Jbeta primers. Using immunoSEQ multiplex PCR, the repertoire was profiled, and TCRdb retains in-frame clones only, with some absent. The data show 99,000 or so clones, about 78% seen once. This clone was seen a few times. Antigen: not known. J was trimmed by 0 bases and V by 4 bases; bases with no gene match: 7. CDR1 is SGHRS and CDR2 is YFSETQ in the germline V gene. The CDR3 is 15 residues long. Input material: PBMCs. The clonotype originates from a man aged 25-40 years in good health and CMV-seronegative. This chain joins TRBV5-1 and TRBJ2-7; TRBD1 matches 7 bases. CDR3 region: CASSARQGHSYEQYF. CDR3 sequence (DNA): TGCGCCAGCAGCGCCAGACAGGGACACTCCTACGAGCAGTACTTC.